This T cell receptor beta chain is drawn from a study of molecular identifiers for immune sequencing clone quantification. The table lists this clonotype with a few counts. Trimming removed 1 base from V and 5 bases from J, with 9 bases in between. This CDR3 region has 14 residues. From germline, CDR1 is SGHVS and CDR2 FNYEAQ. TCRdb reprocessed the PCR reads via MiXCR and lists one record per CDR3 protein. In the table there are 53,000 or so distinct CDR3 sequences, just over 35% of which are singletons. The rearrangement uses TRBV7-6 and TRBJ1-5; D possibly corresponds to TRBD1 (5 bases). The TCR was taken from a human donor in good health. Some libraries in this study had Jurkat cell RNA spiked in. Material for sequencing was naive CD8+ T cells from blood, with Jurkat cell RNA spiked in. Described subset: FACS-sorted CD8+CD4-CCR7+CD45RA+ naive T cells. CDR3 loop: CASSLEWGDQPQHF. As DNA, the CDR3 is TGTGCCAGCAGCTTAGAGTGGGGGGATCAGCCCCAGCATTTT.